The source of this TCR beta chain is a study of cytomegalovirus exposure and HLA in healthy donors. Study-wide findings and caveats: Productive status was seen about 90% or about 30% of the time for most TCR beta V segments in an earlier analysis. An apparent linkage of common viral pathogens to several of the most significant clusters emerged in a later analysis. The later analysis indicated that the majority of CMV-associated TCR beta chains appeared HLA-restricted.

Note on this clone: Its antigen is currently unknown.

This CDR3 spans 16 amino acids. Germline V gene data show CDR1 as KGHSH and CDR2 as LQKENI. Trimming took 3 bases from V and 3 from J; bases not matched to a gene: 6. Amplification used 60 Vbeta primers and 13 Jbeta primers. Some clones are missing from TCRdb's copy, which holds only in-frame ones; the method was immunoSEQ multiplex PCR. The data hold roughly 180,000 clones, with roughly 8.7% observed a single time. The source material was PBMCs. The source is a young woman in good health and CMV-seropositive. The rearrangement uses TRBV18 and TRBJ1-5; 9 bases fit TRBD1. Here the CDR3 reads CASSPRTGDSNQPQHF. The CDR3 coding sequence is TGTGCCAGCTCACCTAGGACAGGGGACTCCAATCAGCCCCAGCATTTT.